This T cell receptor beta chain comes out of a study of blood T cell repertoires in COVID-19. The CDR3 consists of 11 residues. The germline V gene encodes CDR1 SQVTM and CDR2 ANQGSEA. Trimming removed 7 bases at V and 7 bases at J, with 13 bases between. TCRdb's table, derived via immunoSEQ multiplex PCR, lists solely in-frame clones and lacks some. The sample gives approximately 240,000 clones, 75% to 95% of which show up once; 1.5% to 2% is in the top ten. Participants were aged about 18 to 100 years from 24 US areas. V and J are TRBV29-1 and TRBJ1-2, with unresolved D. The clonotype was recovered from a woman aged 18-30 years who had recovered from COVID-19. Material: PBMCs or T cells enriched from blood (not recorded which). The CDR3 DNA reads TGCAGCGCCCTCGGGAAATCTGGCTACACCTTC. This translates into CSALGKSGYTF.